This T cell receptor beta chain came from a study of cytomegalovirus exposure and HLA in healthy donors. Study-wide background: Genotyping of some 390 donors showed that approximately 83% belonged to the Caucasian-associated ancestry cluster. Broader study findings: Further analysis was carried out later, and it showed several of the most significant clusters appearing linked to common viral pathogens. TCR beta sequences reportedly predicted the HLA-A and HLA-B alleles of most subjects accurately.

PCR involved 60 Vbeta and 13 Jbeta primers. In the authors' methods: Some 11 million of the roughly 77 million unique TCR beta chains counted in a later analysis were shared. Profiling relied on immunoSEQ multiplex PCR, and the TCRdb table lists in-frame clones only, not all of them. V and J calls and clone size are given by that table; D and trimming were obtained from the DNA. The data hold about 89,000 clones, with around 85% observed a single time. There are 14 residues in the CDR3. Trimming removed 3 bases from V and 0 bases from J, with 5 bases in between. CDR1 is MNHEY, CDR2 SVGAGI, per germline. A remark on this clone: Its antigen is not identified.

This clonotype originated in a man in his forties in good health and CMV-seropositive. V is TRBV6-5 and J is TRBJ1-4, with D unclear. Material: PBMCs. The CDR3: CASSYTATNEKLFF. CDR3 nucleotides: TGTGCCAGCAGTTATACAGCAACTAATGAAAAACTGTTTTTT.